The TCR beta chain under discussion was sequenced for a study of shared clonotypes between healthy human individuals. Study-wide context: Each donor's CD4 naive and CD4 memory cells filled three plates apiece, CD8 naive two, and CD8 memory one.

Assay used: immunoSEQ multiplex PCR; TCRdb lists only in-frame clones, some missing. Of more than 1 million clones listed, 70% to 80% are singletons. The sequence derives from a man between 18 and 29 years old in good health. Some clones in this sample may be carry-over from other donors' samples. The sample comprised memory CD4+ T cells from PBMCs. As to subset: CD45RA-negative fraction.

CDR3 coding DNA: TGTGCCAGCAGCTCCCTTTCGCGCTCTGGAAACACCATATATTTT. It codes for CASSSLSRSGNTIYF. The rearrangement uses TRBV7-8 and TRBJ1-3; D is undetermined. CDR3 length equals 15 residues. Germline V CDR1 and CDR2: SGHVS, FQNEAQ. The V end lost 4 bases, the J end lost 0 bases, and 10 bases lay between the germline ends.